This TCR beta chain was documented in a study of regulatory T cells in long-lasting Graves disease. Study-level background: The antithyroid drugs taken by newly diagnosed Graves' patients had been used for under 3 months.

Findings and caveats of the study: New patients shared 750 to 1,000 public clonotypes, and persistent patients shared more, with about 2,700.

iRepertoire HTBI primers and Arm-PCR of CDR3 regions built TCR beta libraries. A single record per CDR3 protein comes from TCRdb applying MiXCR to the multiplex PCR reads. The table has a few hundred thousand distinct CDR3 sequences, approximately 15% seen once. The time point was: newly diagnosed GD, antithyroid drugs for less than 3 months. PBMCs were the source of the RNA used for TCR sequencing. This clonotype was detected once. No antigen is known for it. Germline V CDR1 and CDR2: KGHSH, LQKENI. The CDR3 spans 16 residues. V lost 0 bases and J 1 base, leaving 7 bases between the germline ends. A further study also used this sample, focusing on T cells in Graves' hyperthyroidism and ophthalmopathy.

Sequencing used peripheral blood mononuclear cells (PBMCs), obtained at new diagnosis, from a patient treated with antithyroid drugs. The rearrangement joins TRBV18 to TRBJ2-6; D is undetermined. This TCR was sampled from a man in his forties or fifties with Graves disease. CDR3 DNA sequence: TGTGCCAGCTCACCACCGGGGTTGTCTGGGGCCAACGTCCTGACTTTC. Residues: CASSPPGLSGANVLTF.